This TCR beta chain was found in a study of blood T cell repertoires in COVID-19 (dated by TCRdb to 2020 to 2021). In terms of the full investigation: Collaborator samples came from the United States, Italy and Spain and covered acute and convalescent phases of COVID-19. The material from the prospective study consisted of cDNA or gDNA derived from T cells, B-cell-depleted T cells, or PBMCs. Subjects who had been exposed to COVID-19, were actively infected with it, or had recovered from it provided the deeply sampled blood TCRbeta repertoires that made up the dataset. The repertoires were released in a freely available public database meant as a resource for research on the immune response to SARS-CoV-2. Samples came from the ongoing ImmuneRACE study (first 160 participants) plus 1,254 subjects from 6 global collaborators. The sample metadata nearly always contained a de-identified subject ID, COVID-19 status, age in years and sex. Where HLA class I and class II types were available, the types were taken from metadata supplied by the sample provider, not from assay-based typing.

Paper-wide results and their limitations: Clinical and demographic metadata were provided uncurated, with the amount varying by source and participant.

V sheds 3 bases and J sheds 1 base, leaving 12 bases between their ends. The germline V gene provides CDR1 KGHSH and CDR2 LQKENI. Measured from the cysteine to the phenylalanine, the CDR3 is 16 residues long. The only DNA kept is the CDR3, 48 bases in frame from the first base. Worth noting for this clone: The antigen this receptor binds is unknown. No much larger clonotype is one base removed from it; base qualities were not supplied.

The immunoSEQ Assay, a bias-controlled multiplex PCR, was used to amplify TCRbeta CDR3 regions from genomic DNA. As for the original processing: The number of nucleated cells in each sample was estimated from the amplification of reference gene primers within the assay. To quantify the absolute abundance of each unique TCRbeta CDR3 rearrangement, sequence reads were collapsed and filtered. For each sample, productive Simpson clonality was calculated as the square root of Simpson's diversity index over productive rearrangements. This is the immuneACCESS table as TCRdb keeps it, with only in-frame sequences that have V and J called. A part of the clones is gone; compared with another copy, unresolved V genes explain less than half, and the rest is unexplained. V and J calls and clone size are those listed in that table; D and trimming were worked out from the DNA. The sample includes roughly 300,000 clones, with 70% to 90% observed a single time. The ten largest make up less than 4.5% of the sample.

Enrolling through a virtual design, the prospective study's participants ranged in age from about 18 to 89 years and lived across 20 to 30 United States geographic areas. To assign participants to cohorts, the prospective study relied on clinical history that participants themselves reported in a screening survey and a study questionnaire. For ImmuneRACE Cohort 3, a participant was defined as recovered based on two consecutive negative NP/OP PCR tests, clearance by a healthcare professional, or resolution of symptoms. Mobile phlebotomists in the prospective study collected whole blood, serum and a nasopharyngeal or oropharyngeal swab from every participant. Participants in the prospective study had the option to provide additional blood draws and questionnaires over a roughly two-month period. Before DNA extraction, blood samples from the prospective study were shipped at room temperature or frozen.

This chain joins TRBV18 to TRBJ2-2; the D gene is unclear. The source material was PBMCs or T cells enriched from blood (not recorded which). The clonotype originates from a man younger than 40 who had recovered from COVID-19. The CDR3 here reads CASSPPGFGNTGELFF. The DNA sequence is TGTGCCAGCTCACCTCCGGGTTTCGGGAACACCGGGGAGCTGTTTTTT.